This T cell receptor (beta chain) was observed in a study of blood T cell repertoires in COVID-19. Looking at the study overall: Both acute and convalescent COVID-19 samples were obtained from the United States, Italy and Spain.

Germline lookup yields CDR1 SEHNR and CDR2 FQNEAQ (reference sequence). This CDR3 contains 13 residues. V lost 5 bases to trimming and J lost 8 bases; unmatched junction nucleotides: 7. This table comes from immunoSEQ multiplex PCR, and its TCRdb copy is limited to in-frame clones, with some not included. The sample comprises 350,000 or so clones, 80% to 95% of which are singletons, and about a fifth rests with the top ten. The chain is built from TRBV7-9 and TRBJ1-2, with 8 bases matching TRBD1. Source material: PBMCs or T cells enriched from blood (not recorded which). The receptor comes from a woman aged 25 to 39 who had recovered from COVID-19. Here the CDR3 DNA reads TGTGCCAGCAGCCAGGACAGGGTGGAAGGCTACACCTTC. Translated, it gives CASSQDRVEGYTF.